This TCR beta chain was obtained from a study of HIV-infected patients and healthy controls. Points from the study as a whole: HIV-infected patients and controls differed significantly in mean usage of eight alpha and eight beta V genes.

Alpha and beta constant-region primers primed reverse transcription of about 500 ng RNA. Separate chain-specific third strand synthesis with multiplexing indices produced the alpha and beta libraries. TCRdb fed the 5' RACE reads into MiXCR, producing one record per CDR3 protein. Of several thousand distinct CDR3 sequences in the sample, around 8% were seen once. CDR1 is SGHTA, CDR2 FQGNSA, per germline. This CDR3 is built from 16 residues. Deletions cut 1 base from V and 8 bases from J, with 18 bases between. All unsorted peripheral T cells were captured because whole blood was used without fractionation. This clonotype rates as medium-sized. Its antigen is currently unknown.

The source of this sequence is an adult with HIV infection. The gene calls are TRBV7-2 and TRBJ2-1; D may correspond to TRBD1 or TRBD2 (5 bases each). Specimen: blood, collected before antiretroviral therapy. Here the CDR3 reads CASSLGGSGPLDEQFF. CDR3 DNA: TGTGCCAGCAGCTTAGGAGGGTCGGGGCCCCTCGATGAGCAGTTCTTC. The variable domain in full, completed from reference TRBV7-2 and TRBJ2-1, reads GAGVSQSPSNKVTEKGKDVELRCDPISGHTALYWYRQSLGQGLEFLIYFQGNSAPDKSGLPSDRFSAERTGGSVSTLTIQRTQQEDSAVYLCASSLGGSGPLDEQFFGPGTRLTVL.